These 24 T cell receptor beta chains share one sample of origin, sequenced in a study of blood T cell repertoires in COVID-19. Profiling relied on immunoSEQ multiplex PCR, and the TCRdb table lists in-frame clones only, not all of them. The data show some 190,000 clones, almost 90% seen once. Source material: peripheral blood. Source of these receptors: a man younger than 35 with active or convalescent COVID-19.

The chain combines TRBV12-3 or TRBV12-4 with TRBJ1-1; D is unresolved. Trimming cost V 1 base and J 1 base, with 4 bases left between them. This CDR3 contains 13 residues. CDR3 loop: CASSLVRNTEAFF. The CDR3 coding sequence is TGTGCCAGCAGTTTAGTGAGGAACACTGAAGCTTTCTTT.

This chain connects TRBV3-1 (or the pseudogene TRBV3-2) to TRBJ2-2; possible D gene TRBD1, 5 bases. The V end was cut by 4 bases, the J end by 3 bases, with 12 bases between. The CDR3 runs 15 residues. CDR1 is LGHDT, CDR2 YNNKEL, per germline (reference sequence). The CDR3, as DNA: TGTGCCAGCAGCCTAGGGGTAGTAGACACCGGGGAGCTGTTTTTT. This encodes CASSLGVVDTGELFF.

The genes are TRBV19 and TRBJ1-2; no clear D gene. The CDR3 has 16 amino acids. V was cut by 3 bases and J by 8 bases, with 22 bases left in between. Germline loops: CDR1 LNHDA, CDR2 SQIVND (reference sequence). The CDR3 sequence: CASSISHLNSGVGYTF. For the CDR3, the DNA is TGTGCCAGTAGTATCTCCCATTTGAACTCCGGGGTCGGCTACACCTTC.

The rearrangement links TRBV5-1 to TRBJ2-3; 14 positions match TRBD2. CDR3 length equals 19 residues. Looked up from germline, CDR1 is SGHRS and CDR2 is YFSETQ. With V trimmed by 4 bases and J by 8 bases, 18 bases remained unmatched. This CDR3 reads CASSHITPGLAGEEGTQYF. The CDR3 DNA reads TGCGCCAGCAGCCATATCACCCCGGGACTAGCGGGGGAAGAAGGTACGCAGTATTTT.

CDR3 amino acids: CASSLEAGGYQETQYF. As DNA, the CDR3 is TGTGCCAGCAGCTTAGAGGCGGGGGGGTACCAAGAGACCCAGTACTTC. The rearrangement uses TRBV13 and TRBJ2-5, with 9 bases lining up with TRBD2. Losses at the gene ends were 1 base for V and 0 bases for J; bases not matched to a gene: 3. CDR3 size: 16 residues. The germline V gene has CDR1 PRHDT and CDR2 FYEKMQ (reference sequence).

V is TRBV5-1 and J is TRBJ2-1, with D perhaps TRBD1 (5 bases). CDR1 and CDR2 from the germline V gene are SGHRS and YFSETQ. The V and J ends lost 0 bases and 10 bases respectively, with 14 bases between them. CDR3 length equals 14 residues. The CDR3 DNA reads as TGCGCCAGCAGCTTGGGTGACAGCGACATAGAGCAGTTCTTC. Its protein is CASSLGDSDIEQFF.

In nucleotides, the CDR3 is TGTGCCAGCACGGGCGGGGGGTTCTATGGCTACACCTTC. Its protein is CASTGGGFYGYTF. J is TRBJ1-2 and V is TRBV2, with a weak D call TRBD1 (5 bases). Germline V gene data show CDR1 as SNHLY and CDR2 as FYNNEI. V lost 7 bases to trimming and J lost 4 bases, with 13 bases between them. There are 13 residues in the CDR3.

V gene TRBV25-1 combines with J gene TRBJ2-7; 9 positions agree with TRBD1. The V segment lost 4 bases and the J segment 0 bases; nucleotides outside the gene matches: 7. The CDR3 covers 16 residues. Germline-derived CDR1 and CDR2 are MGHDK and SYGVNS. The CDR3 nucleotides read TGTGCCAGCAGTGGAACCGCGACAGGGGGCTCCTACGAGCAGTACTTC. As protein: CASSGTATGGSYEQYF.

This sequence joins TRBV6-1 and TRBJ2-7; 11 bases align to TRBD2. Germline CDR1 and CDR2: MNHNS and SASEGT. CDR3 length equals 16 residues. V lost 1 base and J lost 3; bases outside the gene matches: 5. CDR3 loop: CASSEVAGGVYYEQYF. The DNA for the CDR3 is TGTGCCAGCAGTGAAGTAGCGGGAGGGGTGTACTACGAGCAGTACTTC.

The V and J genes are TRBV2 and TRBJ2-7, with 7 nucleotides matching TRBD2. From germline, CDR1 is SNHLY and CDR2 FYNNEI. This CDR3 is 14 amino acids long. Trimming removed 5 bases from V and 4 bases from J; junction bases left unmatched: 8. In DNA form, the CDR3 reads TGTGCCAGCAGTTACGTGGGGGGAGGGTACGAGCAGTACTTC. Its translation is CASSYVGGGYEQYF.

The CDR3: CASGYRNNQPQHF. In DNA form, the CDR3 reads TGTGCCAGTGGGTACAGGAACAATCAGCCCCAGCATTTT. The rearrangement uses TRBV19 and TRBJ1-5; perhaps TRBD1 as D (5 bases). Germline V gene data show CDR1 as LNHDA and CDR2 as SQIVND (reference sequence). The CDR3 runs 13 residues. Trimming stripped 8 bases from V and 3 bases from J, with 11 bases between. Looking up the rest from reference TRBV19 and TRBJ1-5 gives the full variable domain: DGGITQSPKYLFRKEGQNVTLSCEQNLNHDAMYWYRQDPGQGLRLIYYSQIVNDFQKGDIAEGYSVSREKKESFPLTVTSAQKNPTAFYLCASGYRNNQPQHFGDGTRLSIL.

Only one count was recorded for this clone. This chain's CDR3 is CASSVSSGGSNEQFF. The CDR3, as DNA: TGTGCCAGCAGCGTATCTAGCGGGGGTAGCAATGAGCAGTTCTTC. The V call is TRBV9, the J call TRBJ2-1, with 10 bases lining up with TRBD2. J was trimmed by 6 bases and V by 1 base; bases with no gene match: 4. This CDR3 is 15 amino acids long. The germline CDR1 and CDR2 sequences are SGDLS and YYNGEE.

V usage is TRBV18 and J usage is TRBJ1-1; no definite D call. Germline values: CDR1 KGHSH, CDR2 LQKENI. CDR3 length equals 13 residues. V was pared by 0 bases and J by 6 bases, with 8 bases between. For the CDR3, the DNA is TGTGCCAGCTCACCACCGGCGGGATCTGAAGCTTTCTTT. It codes for CASSPPAGSEAFF.

This clone has ten or more counts. Different DNA sequences within this sample yield the same CDR3. The rearrangement uses TRBV5-1 and TRBJ1-1; no reliable D call. V gave up 1 base and J gave up 4 bases, with 8 bases separating them. This CDR3 contains 13 residues. In germline, CDR1 is SGHRS, CDR2 YFSETQ. CDR3 sequence (DNA): TGCGCCAGCAGCTTGCGGGGAGGCACTGAAGCTTTCTTT. Residues: CASSLRGGTEAFF.

The rearrangement joins TRBV30 to TRBJ1-1, with 8 bases that match TRBD1. Germline V gene sequence: CDR1 GTSNPN, CDR2 SVGIG (reference sequence). The CDR3 spans 15 residues. V shed 4 bases, J shed 3 bases, and the junction held 10 bases outside the gene matches. CDR3 residues: CAWKRRGTGYTEAFF. The CDR3 DNA reads TGTGCCTGGAAAAGACGAGGGACAGGATACACTGAAGCTTTCTTT. The variable domain in full, with the rest retrieved from reference TRBV30 and TRBJ1-1, is SQTIHQWPATLVQPVGSPLSLECTVEGTSNPNLYWYRQAAGRGLQLLFYSVGIGQISSEVPQNLSASRPQDRQFILSSKKLLLSDSGFYLCAWKRRGTGYTEAFFGQGTRLTVV.

V is TRBV9 and J is TRBJ2-5; 7 bases agree with TRBD2. This CDR3 has 14 amino acids. The V segment lost 3 bases and the J segment 5 bases; nucleotides outside the gene matches: 7. Germline V lookup: CDR1 SGDLS, CDR2 YYNGEE. The CDR3 spells CASSGLGGVETQYF. The CDR3 region has the DNA TGTGCCAGCAGCGGATTGGGGGGGGTCGAGACCCAGTACTTC.

The chain recombines TRBV5-1 with TRBJ2-3, with TRBD2 matching over 11 bases. The V and J ends lost 0 bases and 8 bases, in that order; junction bases with no gene match: 5. The CDR3 contains 15 residues. Germline V gene lookup returns CDR1 SGHRS and CDR2 YFSETQ. Here the CDR3 reads CASSLALAGEGTQYF. Written as DNA, the CDR3 is TGCGCCAGCAGCTTGGCACTAGCGGGGGAGGGTACGCAGTATTTT.

The rearrangement uses TRBV10-3 and TRBJ1-1; D remains ambiguous. Trimming left V 2 bases short and J 1 base short, with 5 bases between. CDR3 length: 13 amino acids. Germline CDR1 ENHRY, CDR2 SYGVKD. CDR3 in DNA: TGTGCCATCAGTGAGCAGGCGAACACTGAAGCTTTCTTT. Translation gives CAISEQANTEAFF.

CDR3 loop: CASRGRNTDTQYF. CDR3 DNA: TGTGCTAGTAGGGGGCGGAACACAGATACGCAGTATTTT. The chain couples TRBV12-5 to TRBJ2-3; TRBD1 aligns across 7 bases. The germline gives CDR1 LGHNT, CDR2 FRNRAP. The CDR3 loop spans 13 amino acids. With 8 bases clipped from V and 2 bases from J, the junction kept 4 bases outside the gene matches.

The V gene is TRBV7-8, the J gene TRBJ1-6; D is ambiguous. Germline values: CDR1 SGHVS, CDR2 FQNEAQ. The CDR3 contains 14 residues. Trimming cost V 0 bases and J 5 bases, with 5 bases left between them. The CDR3 DNA is TGTGCCAGCAGCTTAGCGCAGGATAATTCACCCCTCCACTTT. Protein sequence: CASSLAQDNSPLHF.

The rearrangement joins TRBV7-8 to TRBJ1-3; tentatively, D is TRBD1 (6 bases). Germline V gene data show CDR1 as SGHVS and CDR2 as FQNEAQ. CDR3 size: 15 residues. With 5 bases removed from V and 2 bases from J, the gap between germline ends came to 13 bases. CDR3 sequence reads: CASSAGEGAGNTIYF. The DNA of the CDR3 is TGTGCCAGCAGCGCAGGGGAGGGAGCTGGAAACACCATATATTTT.

The chain couples TRBV10-3 to TRBJ1-2; 11 bases are shared with TRBD1. Losses at the gene ends were 4 bases for V and 6 bases for J; bases not matched to a gene: 7. The CDR3 loop spans 15 amino acids. Germline-derived CDR1 and CDR2 are ENHRY and SYGVKD. For the CDR3, the DNA is TGTGCCATCAGTGGGGGGACAGGGGGTTGGAATGGCTACACCTTC. It specifies CAISGGTGGWNGYTF.

The V call is TRBV7-9, the J call TRBJ1-1; the match to TRBD1 covers 8 bases. Losses at the gene ends were 5 bases for V and 6 bases for J; bases not matched to a gene: 8. This CDR3 spans 14 amino acids. Germline V gene lookup returns CDR1 SEHNR and CDR2 FQNEAQ (reference sequence). CDR3 nucleotides: TGTGCCAGCAGCCCCACTGGACAGGGTGCTGAAGCTTTCTTT. Protein: CASSPTGQGAEAFF. The whole variable domain, remainder taken from reference TRBV7-9 and TRBJ1-1, is DTGVSQNPRHKITKRGQNVTFRCDPISEHNRLYWYRQTLGQGPEFLTYFQNEAQLEKSRLLSDRFSAERPKGSFSTLEIQRTEQGDSAMYLCASSPTGQGAEAFFGQGTRLTVV.

This rearrangement joins TRBV11-1 to TRBJ2-3; the match to TRBD2 covers 12 bases. The CDR3 is 16 residues long. CDR1 and CDR2 from the germline V gene are SGHAT and FQDESV (reference sequence). V was pared by 5 bases and J by 6 bases, with 9 bases of the junction left unmatched. CDR3 amino acids: CASSPGLAGTVDTQYF. CDR3 DNA sequence: TGTGCCAGCAGCCCCGGACTAGCGGGAACGGTTGATACGCAGTATTTT.